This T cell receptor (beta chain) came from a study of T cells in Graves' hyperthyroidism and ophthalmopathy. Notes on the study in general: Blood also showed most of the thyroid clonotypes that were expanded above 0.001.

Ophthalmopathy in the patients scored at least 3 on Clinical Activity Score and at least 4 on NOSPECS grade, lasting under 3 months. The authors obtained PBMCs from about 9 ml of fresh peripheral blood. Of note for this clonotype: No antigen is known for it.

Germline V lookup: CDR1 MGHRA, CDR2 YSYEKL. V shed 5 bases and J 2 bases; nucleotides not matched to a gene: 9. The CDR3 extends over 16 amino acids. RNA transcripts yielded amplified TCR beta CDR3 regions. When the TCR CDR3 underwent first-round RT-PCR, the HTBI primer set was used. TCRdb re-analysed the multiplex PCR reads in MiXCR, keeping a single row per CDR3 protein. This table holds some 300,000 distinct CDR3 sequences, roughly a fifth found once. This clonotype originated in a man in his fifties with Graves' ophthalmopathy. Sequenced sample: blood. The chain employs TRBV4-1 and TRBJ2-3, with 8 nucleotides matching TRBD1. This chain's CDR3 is CASSSGGRGPTDTQYF. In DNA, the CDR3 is TGCGCCAGCAGCTCAGGGGGCCGAGGCCCCACAGATACGCAGTATTTT.